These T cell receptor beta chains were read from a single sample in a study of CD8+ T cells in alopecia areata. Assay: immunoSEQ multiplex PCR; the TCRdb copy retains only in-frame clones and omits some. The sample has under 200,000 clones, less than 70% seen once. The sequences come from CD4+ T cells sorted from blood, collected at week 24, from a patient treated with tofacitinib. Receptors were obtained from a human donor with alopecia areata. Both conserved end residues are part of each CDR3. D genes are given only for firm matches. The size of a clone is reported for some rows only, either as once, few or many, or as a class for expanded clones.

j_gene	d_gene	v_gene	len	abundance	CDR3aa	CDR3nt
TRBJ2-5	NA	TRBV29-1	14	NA	CSVVSQGWGETQYF	TGCAGCGTTGTATCGCAGGGGTGGGGGGAGACCCAGTACTTC
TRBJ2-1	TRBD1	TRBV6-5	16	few	CASSYSGQGVYNEQFF	TGTGCCAGCAGTTACTCGGGGCAGGGGGTCTACAATGAGCAGTTCTTC
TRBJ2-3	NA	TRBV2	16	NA	CASKGTLGGGGDTQYF	TGTGCCAGCAAAGGGACCCTAGGAGGGGGGGGAGATACGCAGTATTTT
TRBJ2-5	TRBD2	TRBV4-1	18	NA	CASSQDIIGLAVQETQYF	TGCGCCAGCAGCCAAGATATCATCGGACTAGCGGTACAAGAGACCCAGTACTTC
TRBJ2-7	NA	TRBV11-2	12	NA	CASSSAGSVQYF	TGTGCCAGCAGCTCGGCCGGTTCTGTGCAGTACTTC
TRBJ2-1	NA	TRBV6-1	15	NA	CASSEIRAKRGEQFF	TGTGCCAGCAGTGAAATCAGGGCGAAACGGGGTGAGCAGTTCTTC
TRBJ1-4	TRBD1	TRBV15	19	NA	CATSNRDRGSLATNEKLFF	TGTGCCACCAGCAACCGGGACAGGGGCTCCCTTGCAACTAATGAAAAACTGTTTTTT
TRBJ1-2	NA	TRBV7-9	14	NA	CASSPNGGWHGYTF	TGTGCCAGCAGCCCAAACGGGGGCTGGCATGGCTACACCTTC
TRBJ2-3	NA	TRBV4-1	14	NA	CASSLRQSTDTQYF	TGCGCCAGCAGCCTTCGGCAGTCCACAGATACGCAGTATTTT
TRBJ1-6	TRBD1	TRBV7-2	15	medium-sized	CASTTGRQGASPLHF	TGTGCCAGCACCACCGGGAGGCAGGGGGCTTCACCCCTCCACTTT
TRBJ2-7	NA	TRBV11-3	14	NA	CASSLESDTPKQYF	TGTGCCAGCAGCTTAGAGAGTGACACCCCCAAGCAGTACTTC
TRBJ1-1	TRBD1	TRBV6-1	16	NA	CASSEGQGGMNTEAFF	TGTGCCAGCAGTGAAGGACAGGGTGGAATGAACACTGAAGCTTTCTTT
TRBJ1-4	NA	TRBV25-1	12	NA	CASSEWDEKLFF	TGTGCCAGCAGTGAATGGGATGAAAAACTGTTTTTT
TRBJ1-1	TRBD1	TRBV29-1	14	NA	CSVDPTGVGTEAFF	TGCAGCGTTGACCCGACAGGGGTTGGCACTGAAGCTTTCTTT
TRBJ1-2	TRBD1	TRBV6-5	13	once	CASRIDRAGGYTF	TGTGCCAGCAGGATAGACAGGGCAGGTGGCTACACCTTC
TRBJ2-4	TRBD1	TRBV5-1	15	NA	CASSSGQGNENIQYF	TGCGCCAGCAGCTCAGGACAGGGAAATGAAAACATTCAGTACTTC
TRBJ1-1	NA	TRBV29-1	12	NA	CSVEENRAEAFF	TGCAGCGTTGAAGAGAATCGGGCTGAAGCTTTCTTT
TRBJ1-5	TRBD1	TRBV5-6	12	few	CASSGQDQPQHF	TGTGCCAGCAGCGGACAGGATCAGCCCCAGCATTTT
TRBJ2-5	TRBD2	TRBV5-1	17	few	CASSPPLAGGPAETQYF	TGCGCCAGCAGCCCGCCACTAGCGGGGGGGCCGGCAGAGACCCAGTACTTC
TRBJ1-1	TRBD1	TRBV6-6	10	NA	CASSDRGAFF	TGTGCCAGCAGTGACAGGGGAGCTTTCTTT
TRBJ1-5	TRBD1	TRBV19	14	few	CASSMGTGNQPQHF	TGTGCCAGTAGTATGGGGACAGGGAATCAGCCCCAGCATTTT
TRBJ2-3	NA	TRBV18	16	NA	CASSPRASTKSDTQYF	TGTGCCAGCTCACCACGTGCGAGTACGAAGTCAGATACGCAGTATTTT
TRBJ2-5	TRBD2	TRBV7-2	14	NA	CASGRGGPRETQYF	TGTGCCAGCGGTCGGGGGGGCCCCCGTGAGACCCAGTACTTC
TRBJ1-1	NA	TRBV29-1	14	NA	CSVVPYTRDTEAFF	TGCAGCGTTGTGCCTTATACGAGGGACACTGAAGCTTTCTTT
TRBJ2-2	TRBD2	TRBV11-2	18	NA	CASSSNGVAGTWTGELFF	TGTGCCAGCAGCTCTAACGGGGTAGCGGGCACCTGGACCGGGGAGCTGTTTTTT
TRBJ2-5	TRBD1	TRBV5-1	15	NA	CASSLGTGLGETQYF	TGCGCCAGCAGCTTGGGGACAGGGTTGGGAGAGACCCAGTACTTC
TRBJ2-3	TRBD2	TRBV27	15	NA	CASSLQPGGTDTQYF	TGTGCCAGCAGTTTACAACCGGGGGGAACAGATACGCAGTATTTT
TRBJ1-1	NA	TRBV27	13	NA	CASSPSRGAEAFF	TGTGCCAGCAGTCCCAGCCGTGGAGCTGAAGCTTTCTTT
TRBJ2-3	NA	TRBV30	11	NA	CAWMEGATQYF	TGTGCCTGGATGGAGGGGGCCACGCAGTATTTT
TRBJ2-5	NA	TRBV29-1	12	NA	CSVGQGQETQYF	TGCAGCGTGGGACAAGGGCAAGAGACCCAGTACTTC
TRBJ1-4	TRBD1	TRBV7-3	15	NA	CASSPTGATNEKLFF	TGTGCCAGCAGCCCGACAGGGGCAACTAATGAAAAACTGTTTTTT
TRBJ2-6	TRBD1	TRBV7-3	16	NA	CASSPETGAGANVLTF	TGTGCCAGCAGCCCCGAGACAGGGGCTGGGGCCAACGTCCTGACTTTC
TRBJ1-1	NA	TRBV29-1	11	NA	CSVVSRGFTFF	TGCAGCGTTGTGTCCCGGGGCTTTACTTTCTTT
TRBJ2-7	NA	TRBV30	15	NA	CAWKGQGLSSYEQYF	TGTGCCTGGAAGGGGCAGGGCCTTAGCTCCTACGAGCAGTACTTC
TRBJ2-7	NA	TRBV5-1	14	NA	CASSLLGRSYEQYF	TGCGCCAGCAGCTTGTTAGGACGCAGCTACGAGCAGTACTTC
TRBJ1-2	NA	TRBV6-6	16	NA	CASSPEQGTANYGYTF	TGTGCCAGCAGTCCAGAACAGGGTACGGCTAACTATGGCTACACCTTC
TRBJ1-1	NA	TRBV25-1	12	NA	CASSGTRTEAFF	TGTGCCAGCAGTGGAACAAGGACTGAAGCTTTCTTT
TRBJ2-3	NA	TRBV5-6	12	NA	CASSLVPDTQYF	TGTGCCAGCAGCTTGGTCCCAGATACGCAGTATTTT
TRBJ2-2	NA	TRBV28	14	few	CASLRQAWTGELFF	TGTGCCAGCCTCCGACAAGCTTGGACCGGGGAGCTGTTTTTT